The 17 T cell receptor beta chains in this list originate from one sample, sequenced in a study of identical twins. TCRdb re-analysed the 5' RACE reads in MiXCR, keeping a single row per CDR3 protein. The sample holds 350,000 or so distinct CDR3 sequences, around 9% seen once. Specimen: naive T cells sorted from blood. The receptor source for this set is a woman aged 50 to 60 in good health.

This clonotype was seen many times. The genes are TRBV5-1 and TRBJ2-1, with 9 bases fitting TRBD2. Germline V lookup: CDR1 SGHRS, CDR2 YFSETQ. This CDR3 spans 15 amino acids. Trimming cost V 4 bases and J 8 bases; bases outside gene matches: 10. In DNA, the CDR3 is TGCGCCAGCAGCCTTACAGTAGCGGGAGCCTATGAGCAGTTCTTC. Translated, it gives CASSLTVAGAYEQFF.

The chain couples TRBV4-2 to TRBJ2-7; 11 nucleotides align to TRBD2. The V segment lost 0 bases and the J segment 10 bases; nucleotides outside the gene matches: 17. The CDR3 contains 18 residues. Germline CDR1 LGHNA, CDR2 YNFKEQ. In DNA form, the CDR3 reads TGTGCCAGCAGCCAAGACCGAGATAGCGGGAGGGCACTATCCGATCAGTACGTC. Residues: CASSQDRDSGRALSDQYV.

This clonotype was seen a handful of times. J is TRBJ2-1 and V is TRBV7-9, with 12 bases aligning to TRBD2. J lost 8 bases, V lost 5 bases, and 4 bases had no gene match. This CDR3 region has 14 residues. Germline CDR1 is SEHNR and CDR2 is FQNEAQ (reference sequence). The CDR3 region has the DNA TGTGCCAGCAGCGACTGGACTAGCGGGGATGAGCAGTTCTTC. It encodes CASSDWTSGDEQFF.

This clonotype was detected only a few times. The chain recombines TRBV20-1 with TRBJ1-1; possible D gene TRBD1, 5 bases. Trimming took 1 base from V and 6 from J, leaving 9 bases between them. The CDR3 consists of 12 residues. From germline, CDR1 is DFQATT and CDR2 SNEGSKA (reference sequence). The CDR3 loop reads CSARVGDAEAFF. For the CDR3, the DNA is TGCAGTGCTAGAGTAGGGGACGCTGAAGCTTTCTTT.

This chain links TRBV29-1 with TRBJ2-5, with TRBD1 identical over 11 bases. The J segment lost 2 bases and the V segment lost 1 base, leaving 6 bases of the junction unmatched. In germline, CDR1 is SQVTM, CDR2 ANQGSEA. The CDR3 covers 16 residues. This CDR3 reads CSVEVAGTGGQETQYF. CDR3 sequence (DNA): TGCAGCGTTGAAGTTGCCGGGACAGGGGGTCAAGAGACCCAGTACTTC. Drawing the rest from reference TRBV29-1 and TRBJ2-5, the complete variable domain is SAVISQKPSRDICQRGTSLTIQCQVDSQVTMMFWYRQQPGQSLTLIATANQGSEATYESGFVIDKFPISRPNLTFSTLTVSNMSPEDSSIYLCSVEVAGTGGQETQYFGPGTRLLVL.

This clonotype came up many times. The chain carries TRBV3-1 and TRBJ2-1, with 8 nucleotides matching TRBD2. This CDR3 comprises 19 residues. Germline V gene sequence: CDR1 LGHDT, CDR2 YNNKEL (reference sequence). J was trimmed by 7 bases and V by 2 bases; bases with no gene match: 19. DNA for the CDR3: TGTGCCAGCAGCCAAATTGTTCCTTTCGGGAGGGCCTTTGGAAATGAGCAGTTCTTC. This gives the protein CASSQIVPFGRAFGNEQFF.

The rearrangement links TRBV2 to TRBJ1-2, with unresolved D. This CDR3 has 13 amino acids. V lost 2 bases and J lost 7, with 11 bases in between. Germline V lookup: CDR1 SNHLY, CDR2 FYNNEI. In DNA, the CDR3 is TGTGCCAGCAGTGAAAGTCGCGCGGGTGGCTACACCTTC. This gives the protein CASSESRAGGYTF.

J is TRBJ2-1 and V is TRBV4-1; 9 bases line up with TRBD2. CDR1 is MGHRA, CDR2 YSYEKL, per germline. J was trimmed by 2 bases and V by 1 base; bases with no gene match: 3. CDR3 length: 16 amino acids. This chain's CDR3 is CASSQGGGRAYNEQFF. The CDR3 region has the DNA TGCGCCAGCAGCCAAGGGGGCGGGAGGGCCTACAATGAGCAGTTCTTC.

This clonotype was seen a handful of times. This chain uses TRBV5-1 with TRBJ2-1; 13 nucleotides line up with TRBD2. CDR3 size: 16 residues. In germline, CDR1 is SGHRS, CDR2 YFSETQ. V shed 0 bases, J shed 9 bases, and the junction held 6 bases outside the gene matches. The CDR3 reads CASSLAGLAGVGEQFF. CDR3 sequence (DNA): TGCGCCAGCAGCTTGGCCGGACTAGCGGGAGTCGGTGAGCAGTTCTTC.

The chain combines TRBV5-1 with TRBJ2-1; 7 bases match TRBD2. The CDR3 is 15 amino acids. V lost 2 bases to trimming and J lost 7 bases; unmatched junction nucleotides: 9. Germline V gives CDR1 SGHRS, CDR2 YFSETQ. Written as DNA, the CDR3 is TGCGCCAGCAGCTTAACTCCGGGACTACCTAATGAGCAGTTCTTC. Protein: CASSLTPGLPNEQFF.

This clonotype has at least ten counts. The chain couples TRBV24-1 to TRBJ1-2; D gene uncertain. V lost 1 base and J 8 bases, leaving 10 bases between the germline ends. This CDR3 region has 13 residues. CDR1 KGHDR and CDR2 SFDVKD come from the germline V gene. In nucleotides, the CDR3 is TGTGCCACCAGTGATTTACTTGGTACAGGCTACACCTTC. It codes for CATSDLLGTGYTF.

The chain is built from TRBV7-9 and TRBJ2-1, with a tentative D call TRBD2 (5 bases). This CDR3 has 14 amino acids. Germline-derived CDR1 and CDR2 are SEHNR and FQNEAQ (reference sequence). The V end lost 1 base, the J end lost 8 bases, and 12 bases lay between the germline ends. DNA of the CDR3: TGTGCCAGCAGCTTAGACGCTAGTAGCGATGAGCAGTTCTTC. Translation gives CASSLDASSDEQFF.

The genes are TRBV20-1 and TRBJ2-7, with 7 bases lining up with TRBD1. V dropped 3 bases and J dropped 3; count of bases not matched to a gene: 8. CDR3 length equals 14 residues. CDR1 is DFQATT, CDR2 SNEGSKA, per germline (reference sequence). The CDR3 here is CSARNEGANYEQYF. The CDR3 DNA follows: TGCAGTGCTAGGAATGAGGGGGCCAACTACGAGCAGTACTTC.

The rearrangement uses TRBV9 and TRBJ1-3; D uncertain. The V end was cut by 1 base, the J end by 2 bases, with 13 bases between. The germline V gene encodes CDR1 SGDLS and CDR2 YYNGEE. The CDR3 loop spans 16 amino acids. CDR3 in amino acids: CASSVSPQLPGNTIYF. The DNA of the CDR3 is TGTGCCAGCAGCGTATCCCCACAGCTCCCTGGAAACACCATATATTTT.

The chain combines TRBV6-2 or TRBV6-3 with TRBJ2-7; 13 nucleotides align to TRBD2. With V trimmed by 7 bases and J by 7 bases, 13 bases remained unmatched. The CDR3 is made up of 16 amino acids. Germline V gives CDR1 MNHEY, CDR2 SVGEGT. The CDR3 loop reads CASTRLAGGGPREQYF. The CDR3 nucleotides read TGTGCCAGCACCAGACTAGCGGGAGGTGGTCCGCGGGAGCAGTACTTC.

About this clonotype itself: This could be a read error, since a much larger clone is one nucleotide away. The V call is TRBV4-1, the J call TRBJ1-1; D is perhaps TRBD1 (5 bases). The CDR3 length is 15 residues. The germline gives CDR1 MGHRA, CDR2 YSYEKL. The CDR3 region is CASSPPGGTNTKAFF. The CDR3 DNA follows: TGCGCCAGCAGCCCACCCGGGGGTACGAACACTAAAGCTTTCTTT.

This clonotype occurred many times. The J gene is TRBJ1-1, the V gene TRBV7-8; no clear D gene. V lost 4 bases and J lost 2, with 11 bases in between. The CDR3 is 14 amino acids. Germline-derived CDR1 and CDR2 are SGHVS and FQNEAQ. DNA of the CDR3: TGTGCCAGCAGCTCGGGTGGGAAAAACACTGAAGCTTTCTTT. The encoded protein is CASSSGGKNTEAFF. The full variable domain, with the rest looked up from reference TRBV7-8 and TRBJ1-1, is GAGVSQSPRYKVAKRGQDVALRCDPISGHVSLFWYQQALGQGPEFLTYFQNEAQLDKSGLPSDRFFAERPEGSVSTLKIQRTQQEDSAVYLCASSSGGKNTEAFFGQGTRLTVV.